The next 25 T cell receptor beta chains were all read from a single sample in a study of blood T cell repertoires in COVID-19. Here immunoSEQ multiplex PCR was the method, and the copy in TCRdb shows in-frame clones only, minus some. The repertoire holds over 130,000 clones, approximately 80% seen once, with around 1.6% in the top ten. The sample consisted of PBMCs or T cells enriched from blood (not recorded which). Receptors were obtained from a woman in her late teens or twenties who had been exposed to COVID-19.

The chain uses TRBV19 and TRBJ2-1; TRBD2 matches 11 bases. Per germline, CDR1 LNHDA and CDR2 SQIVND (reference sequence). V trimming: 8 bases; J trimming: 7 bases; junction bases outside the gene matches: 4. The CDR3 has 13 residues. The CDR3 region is CASRLAGTNEQFF. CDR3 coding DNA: TGTGCCAGTCGACTAGCGGGAACTAATGAGCAGTTCTTC.

The DNA for the CDR3 is TGTGCCAGCAGCTTGGCCATAGGCAGGATCACTGAAGCTTTCTTT. Translation: CASSLAIGRITEAFF. This sequence joins TRBV5-8 and TRBJ1-1; no definite D call. The CDR3 covers 15 residues. Germline CDR1 SGHTS, CDR2 YDEGEE. V lost 0 bases and J 4 bases, leaving 13 bases between the germline ends.

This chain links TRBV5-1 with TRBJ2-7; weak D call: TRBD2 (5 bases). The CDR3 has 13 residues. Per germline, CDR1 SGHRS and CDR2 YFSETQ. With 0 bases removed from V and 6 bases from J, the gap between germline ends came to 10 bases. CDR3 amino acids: CASSLDGNGEQYF. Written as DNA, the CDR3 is TGCGCCAGCAGCTTGGACGGGAACGGCGAGCAGTACTTC.

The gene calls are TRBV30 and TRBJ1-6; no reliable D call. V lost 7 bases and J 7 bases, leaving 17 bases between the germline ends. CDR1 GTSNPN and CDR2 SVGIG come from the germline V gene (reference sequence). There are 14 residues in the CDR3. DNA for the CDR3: TGTGCCTCTTCCCGGACGGGAGTCAATTCACCCCTCCACTTT. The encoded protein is CASSRTGVNSPLHF.

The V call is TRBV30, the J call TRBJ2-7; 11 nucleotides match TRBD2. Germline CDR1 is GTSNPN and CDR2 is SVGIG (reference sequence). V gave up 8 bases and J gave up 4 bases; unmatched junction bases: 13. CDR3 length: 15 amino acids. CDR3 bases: TGTGCCGGGTCTATTAGCGGGAGGGCCCGTTACGAGCAGTACTTC. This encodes CAGSISGRARYEQYF.

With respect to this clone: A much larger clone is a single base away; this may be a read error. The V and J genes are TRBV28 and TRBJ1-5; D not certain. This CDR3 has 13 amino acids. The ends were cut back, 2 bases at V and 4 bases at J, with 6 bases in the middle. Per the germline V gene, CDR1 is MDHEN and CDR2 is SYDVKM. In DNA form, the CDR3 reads TGTGCCAGCAGTTTAACAGAAAATCAGCCCCAGCATTTT. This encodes CASSLTENQPQHF.

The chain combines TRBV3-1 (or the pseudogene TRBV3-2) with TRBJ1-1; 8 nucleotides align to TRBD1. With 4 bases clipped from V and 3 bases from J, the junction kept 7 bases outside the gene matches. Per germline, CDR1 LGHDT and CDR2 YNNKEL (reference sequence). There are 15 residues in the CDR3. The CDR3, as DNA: TGTGCCAGCAGCCCCTACACAGGGGGGGACACTGAAGCTTTCTTT. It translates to CASSPYTGGDTEAFF.

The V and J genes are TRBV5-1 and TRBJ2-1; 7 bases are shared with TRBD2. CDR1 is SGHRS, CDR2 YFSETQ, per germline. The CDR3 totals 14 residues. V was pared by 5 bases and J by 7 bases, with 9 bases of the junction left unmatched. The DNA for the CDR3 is TGCGCCAGCAGTGTGAGCGGGGCCCATAATGAGCAGTTCTTC. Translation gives CASSVSGAHNEQFF.

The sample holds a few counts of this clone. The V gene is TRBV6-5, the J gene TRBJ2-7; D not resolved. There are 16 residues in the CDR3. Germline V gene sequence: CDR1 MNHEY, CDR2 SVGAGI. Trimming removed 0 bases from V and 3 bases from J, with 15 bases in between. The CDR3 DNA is TGTGCCAGCAGTTACTCTAACTACCCTGCCTTCTACGAGCAGTACTTC. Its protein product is CASSYSNYPAFYEQYF.

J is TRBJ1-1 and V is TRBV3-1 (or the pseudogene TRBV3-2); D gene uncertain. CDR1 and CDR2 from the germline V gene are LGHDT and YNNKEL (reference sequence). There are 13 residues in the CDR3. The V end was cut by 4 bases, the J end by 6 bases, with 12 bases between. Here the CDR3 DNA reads TGTGCCAGCAGCCTTCCTGCTATGGCTGAAGCTTTCTTT. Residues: CASSLPAMAEAFF.

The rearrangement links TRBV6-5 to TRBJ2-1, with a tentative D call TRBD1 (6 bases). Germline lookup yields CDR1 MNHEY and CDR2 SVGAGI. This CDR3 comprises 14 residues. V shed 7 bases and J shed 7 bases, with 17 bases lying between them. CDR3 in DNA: TGTGCCAGCACCAGGGACACGACCTGGAATGAGCAGTTCTTC. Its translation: CASTRDTTWNEQFF.

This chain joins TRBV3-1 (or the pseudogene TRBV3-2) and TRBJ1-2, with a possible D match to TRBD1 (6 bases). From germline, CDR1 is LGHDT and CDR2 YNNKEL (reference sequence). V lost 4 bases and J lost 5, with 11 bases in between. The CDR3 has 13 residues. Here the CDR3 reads CASSPGVGYGYTF. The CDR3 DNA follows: TGTGCCAGCAGCCCAGGGGTGGGATATGGCTACACCTTC.

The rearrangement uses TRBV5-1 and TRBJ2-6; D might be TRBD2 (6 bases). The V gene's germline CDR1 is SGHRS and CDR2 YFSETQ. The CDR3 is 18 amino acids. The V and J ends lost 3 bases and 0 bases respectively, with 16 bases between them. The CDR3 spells CASSSSGTANSGANVLTF. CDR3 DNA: TGCGCCAGCAGCTCCTCCGGGACTGCCAACTCTGGGGCCAACGTCCTGACTTTC.

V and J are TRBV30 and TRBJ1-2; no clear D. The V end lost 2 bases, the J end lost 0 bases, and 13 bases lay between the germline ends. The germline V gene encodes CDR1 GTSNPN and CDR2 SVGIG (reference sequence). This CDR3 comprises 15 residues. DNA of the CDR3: TGTGCCTGGAGTCACCTACCGAGGGCTAACTATGGCTACACCTTC. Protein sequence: CAWSHLPRANYGYTF.

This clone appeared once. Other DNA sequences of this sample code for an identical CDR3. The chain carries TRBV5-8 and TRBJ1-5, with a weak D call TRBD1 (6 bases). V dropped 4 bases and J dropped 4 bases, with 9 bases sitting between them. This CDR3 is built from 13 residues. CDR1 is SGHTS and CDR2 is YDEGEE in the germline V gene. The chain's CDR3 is CASSLQGNQPQHF. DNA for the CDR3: TGTGCCAGCAGCCTGCAGGGGAATCAGCCCCAGCATTTT.

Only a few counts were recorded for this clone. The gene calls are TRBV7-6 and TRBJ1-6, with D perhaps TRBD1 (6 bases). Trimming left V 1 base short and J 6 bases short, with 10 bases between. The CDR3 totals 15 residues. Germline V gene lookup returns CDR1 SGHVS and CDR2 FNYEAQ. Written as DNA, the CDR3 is TGTGCCAGCAGCTTAGACCAGGGGAGTAATTCACCCCTCCACTTT. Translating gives CASSLDQGSNSPLHF.

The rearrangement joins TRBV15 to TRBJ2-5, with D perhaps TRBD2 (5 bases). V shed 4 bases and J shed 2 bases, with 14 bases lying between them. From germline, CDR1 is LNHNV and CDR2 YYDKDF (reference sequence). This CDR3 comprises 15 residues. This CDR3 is CATSIREPNQETQYF. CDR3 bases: TGTGCCACCAGCATACGGGAACCGAATCAAGAGACCCAGTACTTC.

The CDR3 loop is CASMVGGIGETQYF. The CDR3 region has the DNA TGTGCCAGCATGGTCGGCGGGATAGGTGAGACCCAGTACTTC. This chain joins TRBV6-5 and TRBJ2-5; tentatively, D is TRBD2 (6 bases). This CDR3 has 14 amino acids. Germline loops: CDR1 MNHEY, CDR2 SVGAGI. Trimming took off 7 bases at V and 5 bases at J, with 17 bases between the two ends.

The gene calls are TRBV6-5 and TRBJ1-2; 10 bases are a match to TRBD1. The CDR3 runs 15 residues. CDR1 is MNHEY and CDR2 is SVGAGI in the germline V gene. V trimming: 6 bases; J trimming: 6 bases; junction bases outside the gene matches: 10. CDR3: CASSRKTGGVNGYTF. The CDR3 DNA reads TGTGCCAGCAGCCGGAAGACAGGGGGCGTGAATGGCTACACCTTC.

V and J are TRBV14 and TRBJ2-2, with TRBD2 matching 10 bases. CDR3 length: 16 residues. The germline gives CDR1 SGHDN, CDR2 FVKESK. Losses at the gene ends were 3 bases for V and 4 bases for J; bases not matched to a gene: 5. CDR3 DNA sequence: TGTGCCAGCAGCCATCTCCGGACTAGCGGCACCGGGGAGCTGTTTTTT. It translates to CASSHLRTSGTGELFF.

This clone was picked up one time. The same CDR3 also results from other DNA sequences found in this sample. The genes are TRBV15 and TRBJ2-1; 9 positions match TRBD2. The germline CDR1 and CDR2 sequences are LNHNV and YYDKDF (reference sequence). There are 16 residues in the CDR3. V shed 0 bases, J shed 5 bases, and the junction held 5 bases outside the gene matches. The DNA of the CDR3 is TGTGCCACCAGCAGAGATGGGGCGGGAGGGAACAATGAGCAGTTCTTC. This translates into CATSRDGAGGNNEQFF.

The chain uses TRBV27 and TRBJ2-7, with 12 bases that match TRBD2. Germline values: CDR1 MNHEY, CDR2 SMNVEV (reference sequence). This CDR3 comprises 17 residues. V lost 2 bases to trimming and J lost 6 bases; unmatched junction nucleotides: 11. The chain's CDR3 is CASSLLLAGGLYTEQYF. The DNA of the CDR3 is TGTGCCAGCAGTTTACTACTAGCGGGAGGACTCTATACCGAGCAGTACTTC.

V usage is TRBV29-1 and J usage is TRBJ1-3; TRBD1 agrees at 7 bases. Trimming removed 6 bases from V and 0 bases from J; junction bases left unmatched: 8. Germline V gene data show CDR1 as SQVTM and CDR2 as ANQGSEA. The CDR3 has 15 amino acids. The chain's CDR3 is CSVDDRESSGNTIYF. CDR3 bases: TGCAGCGTCGATGACAGGGAGAGCTCTGGAAACACCATATATTTT. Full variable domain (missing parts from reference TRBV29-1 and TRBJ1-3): SAVISQKPSRDICQRGTSLTIQCQVDSQVTMMFWYRQQPGQSLTLIATANQGSEATYESGFVIDKFPISRPNLTFSTLTVSNMSPEDSSIYLCSVDDRESSGNTIYFGEGSWLTVV.

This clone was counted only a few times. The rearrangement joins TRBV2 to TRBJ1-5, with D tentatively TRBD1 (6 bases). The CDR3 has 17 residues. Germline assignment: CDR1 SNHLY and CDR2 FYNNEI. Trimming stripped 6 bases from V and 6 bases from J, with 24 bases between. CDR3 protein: CASRDSLYRFGGQPQHF. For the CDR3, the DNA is TGTGCCAGCAGGGACAGTCTTTATAGGTTTGGGGGTCAGCCCCAGCATTTT.

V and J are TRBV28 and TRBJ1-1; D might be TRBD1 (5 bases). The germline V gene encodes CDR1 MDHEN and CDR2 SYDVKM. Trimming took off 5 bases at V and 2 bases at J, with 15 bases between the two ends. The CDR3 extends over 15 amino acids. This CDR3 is CASSTLREGNTEAFF. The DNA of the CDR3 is TGTGCCAGCAGTACTCTCAGGGAAGGAAACACTGAAGCTTTCTTT.